This TCR beta chain was documented in a study of blood T cell repertoires in COVID-19. About the research overall: Samples taken during acute and convalescent COVID-19 were collected in the United States, Italy and Spain.

Per germline, CDR1 MNHNS and CDR2 SASEGT. The CDR3 is 13 amino acids. Deletions cut 3 bases from V and 4 bases from J, with 9 bases between. In the original analysis: Researchers report that nucleated cell counts were estimated from reference gene primer amplification. TCRdb keeps only in-frame clones here, not all; method: immunoSEQ multiplex PCR. V, J and clone size reflect that table, while D and trimming were determined from the DNA. In the table there are 250,000 to 350,000 clones, around 84% of which are singletons. Followed over time, Seattle patients had been enrolled while infection was active.

This sequence was found in a human donor with COVID-19, enrolled during active disease. The donor label of this sample is uncertain. The sample consisted of peripheral blood. The chain employs TRBV6-1 and TRBJ1-1; tentative D call: TRBD1 (6 bases). The CDR3 bases are TGTGCCAGCAGTGATTCAGGGGCCACTGAAGCTTTCTTT. Translated: CASSDSGATEAFF.